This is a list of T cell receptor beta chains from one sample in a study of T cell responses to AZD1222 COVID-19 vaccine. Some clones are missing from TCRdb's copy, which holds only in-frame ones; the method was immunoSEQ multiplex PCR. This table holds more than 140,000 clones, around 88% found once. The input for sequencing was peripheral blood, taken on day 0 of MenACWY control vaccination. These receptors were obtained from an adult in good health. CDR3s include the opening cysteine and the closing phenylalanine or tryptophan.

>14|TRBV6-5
CASRDPQGNEKLFF
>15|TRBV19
CASSLVRAGHQPQHF
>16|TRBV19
CASSMADPFGADTQYF
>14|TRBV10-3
CAARTSGNDNEQFF
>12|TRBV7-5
CARSNDRVTQYF
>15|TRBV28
CASSFFDRTKNIQYF
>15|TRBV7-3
CASSLSGREGNEQFF
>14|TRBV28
CASSFPQGRQPQHF
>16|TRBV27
CASSHIAGTGTDTQYF
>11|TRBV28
CASSFTDTQYF
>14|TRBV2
CASSRGTGNTEAFF
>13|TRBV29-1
CSVVYGKGTEAFF
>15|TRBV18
CASSPLNNFPNEQFF
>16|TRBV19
CASNVKREGGTDTQYF
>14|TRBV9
CASSADAIGQPQHF
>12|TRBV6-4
CASRVVGVGYTF
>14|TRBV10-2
CASRAQGINSPLHF
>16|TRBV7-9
CASSPDRGRSNEKLFF
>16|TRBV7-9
CASSLGGDRGGAEAFF
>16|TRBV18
CASSLGQGTSTGELFF
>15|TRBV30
CAWGTGTKFKAEQYF
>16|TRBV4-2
CASSQAHRRSNTEAFF
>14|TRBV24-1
CATSDVGGNQPQHF
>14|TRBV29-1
CSVRTDTNTGELFF
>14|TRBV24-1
CATTGGSSNTEAFF
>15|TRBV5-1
CASSLKGPAGNTIYF